Given below is one T cell receptor (beta chain) in context. Antigen unknown. CD4+ cell separation produced CD45RA+ naive and CD45RA-negative memory subsets. Assay: immunoSEQ multiplex PCR; the TCRdb copy retains only in-frame clones and omits some. The sample consists of some 2,100,000 clones, roughly 95% of them appearing once. This specimen belongs to a study of shared clonotypes between healthy human individuals. Study-wide results and caveats: Generally, naive subsets (rather than memory subsets) showed larger estimated richness. A small donor pool kept down the genetic and exposure-history diversity that was represented.

After removal of 2 bases from V and 3 bases from J, the junction contained 4 bases not matched to a gene. Germline CDR1 reads SGHTA; CDR2 reads FQGNSA. The CDR3 length is 15 residues. This rearrangement joins TRBV7-2 to TRBJ2-7; 10 nucleotides agree with TRBD1. Sequencing input: naive CD4+ T cells sorted from blood. The subset was: CD45RA+ positively selected. The source of this sequence is a man aged 18 to 30 in good health. The DNA for the CDR3 is TGTGCCAGCAGCTTACTAGGGACAGGGGTCTACGAGCAGTACTTC. This gives the protein CASSLLGTGVYEQYF. Filled out from reference TRBV7-2 and TRBJ2-7, the complete variable domain reads GAGVSQSPSNKVTEKGKDVELRCDPISGHTALYWYRQSLGQGLEFLIYFQGNSAPDKSGLPSDRFSAERTGGSVSTLTIQRTQQEDSAVYLCASSLLGTGVYEQYFGPGTRLTVT.